One sample yielded the 8 T cell receptor beta chains listed below, sequenced in a study of shared clonotypes between healthy human individuals. Profiled with immunoSEQ multiplex PCR; TCRdb holds only in-frame clones, not every one. Of some 2,100,000 clones listed, approximately 96% are singletons. Source material: naive CD4+ T cells sorted from blood. The subset was: CD45RA+ positively selected. The receptors here all came from a man between 18 and 35 years old in good health.

The gene calls are TRBV7-9 and TRBJ1-6; D may be TRBD1 (6 bases). This CDR3 comprises 16 residues. The V gene lost 5 bases and the J gene lost 7 bases, with 18 bases spanning the gap. CDR1 and CDR2 (germline): SEHNR, FQNEAQ (reference sequence). The CDR3 loop is CASSLEVGQGNSPLHF. The CDR3 DNA follows: TGTGCCAGCAGCCTCGAGGTGGGGCAGGGGAATTCACCCCTCCACTTT. The full variable domain, its missing parts supplied by reference TRBV7-9 and TRBJ1-6, is DTGVSQNPRHKITKRGQNVTFRCDPISEHNRLYWYRQTLGQGPEFLTYFQNEAQLEKSRLLSDRFSAERPKGSFSTLEIQRTEQGDSAMYLCASSLEVGQGNSPLHFGNGTRLTVT.

The chain couples TRBV28 to TRBJ2-7; D remains unclear. The length of the CDR3 is 14 residues. CDR1 and CDR2 from the germline V gene are MDHEN and SYDVKM. The V end was cut by 7 bases, the J end by 0 bases, with 13 bases between. CDR3 bases: TGTGCCAGCACCCCACCTGGCATCTCCTACGAGCAGTACTTC. It specifies CASTPPGISYEQYF.

The rearrangement uses TRBV7-9 and TRBJ1-4, with D unresolved. The CDR3 is made up of 13 amino acids. V was trimmed by 5 bases and J by 7 bases, leaving 11 bases between them. The germline V gene has CDR1 SEHNR and CDR2 FQNEAQ (reference sequence). The CDR3: CASSPDLGEKLFF. The CDR3 DNA reads as TGTGCCAGCAGCCCTGATCTTGGTGAAAAACTGTTTTTT.

The chain joins TRBV11-3 to TRBJ2-3; 12 positions agree with TRBD1. The CDR3 loop spans 18 amino acids. Germline trimming cut 4 bases from V and 2 bases from J; bases unmatched to any gene: 10. Germline loops: CDR1 SGHNT, CDR2 YENEEA. The CDR3 sequence is CASSSGDRGLGYTDTQYF. In DNA form, the CDR3 reads TGTGCCAGCAGCTCCGGGGACAGGGGGCTGGGATACACAGATACGCAGTATTTT.

The V call is TRBV11-2, the J call TRBJ2-3, with TRBD2 matching over 7 bases. J lost 6 bases, V lost 3 bases, and 12 bases had no gene match. In germline, CDR1 is SGHAT, CDR2 FQNNGV. The CDR3 has 16 amino acids. The CDR3 DNA is TGTGCCAGCAGCTTGAGCGGTCCGGGACTAAAGGATACGCAGTATTTT. Protein product: CASSLSGPGLKDTQYF. Looking up the rest from reference TRBV11-2 and TRBJ2-3 gives the full variable domain: EAGVAQSPRYKIIEKRQSVAFWCNPISGHATLYWYQQILGQGPKLLIQFQNNGVVDDSQLPKDRFSAERLKGVDSTLKIQPAKLEDSAVYLCASSLSGPGLKDTQYFGPGTRLTVL.

The V call is TRBV11-2, the J call TRBJ2-1; the match to TRBD1 covers 8 bases. This CDR3 has 17 amino acids. Germline loops: CDR1 SGHAT, CDR2 FQNNGV. J lost 2 bases, V lost 5 bases, and 11 bases had no gene match. CDR3 loop: CASSQSGRRGPYNEQFF. CDR3 coding DNA: TGTGCCAGCAGCCAATCTGGGCGCAGGGGGCCCTACAATGAGCAGTTCTTC.

In DNA, the CDR3 is TGTGCCAGCAGTTCTGAAGGGTCCTACAATGAGCAGTTCTTC. This encodes CASSSEGSYNEQFF. This rearrangement joins TRBV6-6 to TRBJ2-1; D remains ambiguous. Trimming shortened V by 4 bases and J by 1 base, and 8 bases separated the two germline ends. The V gene's germline CDR1 is MNHNY and CDR2 SVGAGI (reference sequence). The CDR3 contains 14 residues.

This chain uses TRBV15 with TRBJ1-5, with TRBD1 matching over 7 bases. The CDR3 runs 13 residues. Trimming removed 8 bases from V and 3 bases from J; junction bases left unmatched: 4. The germline CDR1 and CDR2 sequences are LNHNV and YYDKDF (reference sequence). CDR3 amino acids: CATGGQFNQPQHF. In DNA, the CDR3 is TGTGCCACCGGGGGACAGTTCAATCAGCCCCAGCATTTT. The full variable domain, in which reference TRBV15 and TRBJ1-5 provide the parts outside the CDR3, is DAMVIQNPRYQVTQFGKPVTLSCSQTLNHNVMYWYQQKSSQAPKLLFHYYDKDFNNEADTPDNFQSRRPNTSFCFLDIRSPGLGDTAMYLCATGGQFNQPQHFGDGTRLSIL.